Shown below are 15 T cell receptor beta chains from a single sample sequenced in a study of identical twins. MiXCR, applied by TCRdb to the 5' RACE reads, yields one record per CDR3 protein. The sample includes approximately 1.8 million distinct CDR3 sequences, around a third of them seen just once. Sequenced sample: cord blood. These receptors all stem from a newborn girl in good health.

Ten or more counts support this clonotype. The chain employs TRBV10-3 and TRBJ2-7, with TRBD1 as a possible D gene (6 bases). The CDR3 spans 11 residues. Germline CDR1 ENHRY, CDR2 SYGVKD. Trimming removed 6 bases from V and 3 bases from J, with 6 bases in between. CDR3 sequence: CAIRGGYEQYF. CDR3 sequence (DNA): TGTGCCATCAGAGGGGGCTACGAGCAGTACTTC.

A note on this clonotype: This could be a read error, since a much larger clone is one nucleotide away. V is TRBV4-2 and J is TRBJ2-1, with TRBD2 as a possible D gene (5 bases). The V end was cut by 4 bases, the J end by 7 bases, with 20 bases between. This CDR3 comprises 16 residues. From germline, CDR1 is LGHNA and CDR2 YNFKEQ. The CDR3 region has the DNA TGTGCCAGCAGCCTTACAGTGGGAGTAATGGGTAATGAGCAGTTCTTC. This gives the protein CASSLTVGVMGNEQFF.

This chain uses TRBV5-5 with TRBJ1-2; perhaps TRBD1 as D (6 bases). CDR3 length: 13 amino acids. Germline-derived CDR1 and CDR2 are SGHKS and YYEKEE (reference sequence). V was pared by 4 bases and J by 8 bases, with 15 bases between. The CDR3 nucleotides read TGTGCCAGCAGCGACGGACAGTCGGGGGGCTACACCTTC. Translating it yields CASSDGQSGGYTF.

The chain recombines TRBV20-1 with TRBJ1-2; 7 bases line up with TRBD1. This CDR3 contains 16 residues. V shed 0 bases and J 6 bases; nucleotides not matched to a gene: 13. CDR1 DFQATT and CDR2 SNEGSKA come from the germline V gene (reference sequence). The CDR3 DNA sequence: TGCAGTGCTAGAGATGGCCCTCGGGACAGTAAGGATGGCTACACCTTC. Amino acids: CSARDGPRDSKDGYTF.

The chain joins TRBV5-1 to TRBJ2-3; no clear D. The germline CDR1 and CDR2 sequences are SGHRS and YFSETQ. Between the trimmed V and J ends, which lost 7 bases and 4 bases, there was a span of 16 bases. CDR3 size: 14 residues. The CDR3 here is CASSRSSMADTQYF. In DNA form, the CDR3 reads TGCGCCAGCTCCCGATCCTCGATGGCAGATACGCAGTATTTT.

V gene TRBV20-1 combines with J gene TRBJ2-1, with TRBD2 identical over 8 bases. Per the germline V gene, CDR1 is DFQATT and CDR2 is SNEGSKA (reference sequence). The CDR3 covers 15 residues. The ends lost 1 base at V and 3 bases at J; junction bases unmatched: 5. CDR3 in DNA: TGCAGTGCTAGAGTAGGCGGGGGGATCTACAATGAGCAGTTCTTC. Encoded protein: CSARVGGGIYNEQFF.

This clonotype was detected a few times. V is TRBV24-1 and J is TRBJ1-1; D is possibly TRBD1 (5 bases). V shed 9 bases and J shed 8 bases, with 27 bases lying between them. Germline values: CDR1 KGHDR, CDR2 SFDVKD. CDR3 length: 16 amino acids. Written as DNA, the CDR3 is TGTGCCACCGGGGGGTATGTGCCAGCCCAAGACCCCGAAGCTTTCTTT. It yields the protein CATGGYVPAQDPEAFF.

This clonotype came up a few times. The genes are TRBV10-3 and TRBJ2-5, with TRBD1 identical over 10 bases. Germline V gene sequence: CDR1 ENHRY, CDR2 SYGVKD. CDR3 length: 14 amino acids. V was clipped by 3 bases and J by 5 bases; unmatched bases: 3. The CDR3 coding sequence is TGTGCCATCAGTGACCCGGACAGGGGGGAGACCCAGTACTTC. Translated, it gives CAISDPDRGETQYF.

This chain connects TRBV12-3 or TRBV12-4 to TRBJ2-1, with D unresolved. CDR3 length: 15 amino acids. Deletions cut 6 bases from V and 5 bases from J, with 17 bases between. The CDR3 spells CASSPSRGPNNEQFF. DNA for the CDR3: TGTGCCAGCAGCCCCTCACGTGGCCCTAACAATGAGCAGTTCTTC.

Notes on this clonotype: Possible read error: a much larger clone is one base away. The CDR3 loop reads CASSEDRGYGQYF. The CDR3 DNA reads as TGTGCCAGCAGTGAAGACAGGGGCTACGGGCAGTACTTC. The V call is TRBV6-1, the J call TRBJ2-7; TRBD1 matches at 7 bases. Per germline, CDR1 MNHNS and CDR2 SASEGT. CDR3 length equals 13 residues.

The chain has TRBV7-9 and TRBJ1-2; D is unclear. This CDR3 spans 15 amino acids. V was pared by 5 bases and J by 0 bases, with 13 bases between. Germline loops: CDR1 SEHNR, CDR2 FQNEAQ (reference sequence). The CDR3 sequence is CASSLYTDANYGYTF. Written as DNA, the CDR3 is TGTGCCAGCAGCCTTTATACGGATGCTAACTATGGCTACACCTTC.

This clonotype was observed a handful of times. V and J are TRBV18 and TRBJ1-1; unclear D gene. Trimming took off 3 bases at V and 3 bases at J, with 11 bases between the two ends. The V gene's germline CDR1 is KGHSH and CDR2 LQKENI. The length of the CDR3 is 14 residues. DNA of the CDR3: TGTGCCAGCTCACCGGCGCTAGCGGACACTGAAGCTTTCTTT. Translated, it gives CASSPALADTEAFF.

V is TRBV27 and J is TRBJ2-5; D uncertain. The CDR3 contains 13 residues. Germline V gives CDR1 MNHEY, CDR2 SMNVEV (reference sequence). Trimming pared 2 bases from V and 5 bases from J, leaving 9 bases between. The CDR3 loop is CASSLSIRETQYF. As DNA, the CDR3 is TGTGCCAGCAGTTTAAGTATTAGGGAGACCCAGTACTTC.

V gene TRBV7-2 combines with J gene TRBJ1-2; TRBD1 is a possible D gene (6 bases). V lost 1 base, J lost 5 bases, and 17 bases lay in between. The germline V gene encodes CDR1 SGHTA and CDR2 FQGNSA. The CDR3 totals 16 residues. Here the CDR3 DNA reads TGTGCCAGCAGCTTAGGGGGGGGCGCATCGGGATATGGCTACACCTTC. Translated, it gives CASSLGGGASGYGYTF. The whole variable domain, filled in from reference TRBV7-2 and TRBJ1-2, reads GAGVSQSPSNKVTEKGKDVELRCDPISGHTALYWYRQSLGQGLEFLIYFQGNSAPDKSGLPSDRFSAERTGGSVSTLTIQRTQQEDSAVYLCASSLGGGASGYGYTFGSGTRLTVV.

CDR3 DNA sequence: TGTGCCAGCAGTTTCGCGGCAAGCTCCTACAATGAGCAGTTCTTC. The encoded protein is CASSFAASSYNEQFF. The J gene is TRBJ2-1, the V gene TRBV28; D is ambiguous. Germline V gene sequence: CDR1 MDHEN, CDR2 SYDVKM. The CDR3 covers 15 residues. The germline V and J ends were trimmed by 3 bases and 0 bases, with 9 bases remaining between them.